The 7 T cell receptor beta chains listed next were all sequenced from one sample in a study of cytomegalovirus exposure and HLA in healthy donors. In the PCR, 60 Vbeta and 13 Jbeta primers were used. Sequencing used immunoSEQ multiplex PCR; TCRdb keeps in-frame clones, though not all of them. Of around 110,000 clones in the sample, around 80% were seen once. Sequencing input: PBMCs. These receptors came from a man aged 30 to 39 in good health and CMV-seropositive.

The CDR3 nucleotides read TGTGCCAGCAGCTTTACAGCCGGGGAGCTGTTTTTT. Translating gives CASSFTAGELFF. This chain uses TRBV5-6 with TRBJ2-2; D not resolved. V was shortened by 2 bases and J by 6 bases, with 5 bases between the two germline ends. Germline V CDR1 and CDR2: SGHDT, YYEEEE. CDR3 length: 12 amino acids.

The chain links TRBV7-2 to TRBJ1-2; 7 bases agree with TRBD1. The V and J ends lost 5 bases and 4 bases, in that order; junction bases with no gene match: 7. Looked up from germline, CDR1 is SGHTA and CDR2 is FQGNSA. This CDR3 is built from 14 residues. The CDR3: CASSIQTGTYGYTF. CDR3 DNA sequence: TGTGCCAGCAGCATTCAGACAGGGACCTATGGCTACACCTTC.

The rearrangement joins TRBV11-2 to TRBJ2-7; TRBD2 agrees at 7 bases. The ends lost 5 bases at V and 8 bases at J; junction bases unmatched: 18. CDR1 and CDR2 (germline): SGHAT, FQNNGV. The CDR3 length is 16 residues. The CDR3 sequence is CASSRLSGGSLVKQYF. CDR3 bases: TGTGCCAGCAGCAGATTATCTGGCGGGAGCCTTGTAAAGCAGTACTTC.

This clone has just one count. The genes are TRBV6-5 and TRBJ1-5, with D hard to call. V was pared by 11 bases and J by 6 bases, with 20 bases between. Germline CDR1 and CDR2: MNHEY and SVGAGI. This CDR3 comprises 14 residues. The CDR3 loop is CALNGSLPVQPQHF. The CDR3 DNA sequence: TGTGCCCTTAACGGGTCGTTACCCGTTCAGCCCCAGCATTTT.

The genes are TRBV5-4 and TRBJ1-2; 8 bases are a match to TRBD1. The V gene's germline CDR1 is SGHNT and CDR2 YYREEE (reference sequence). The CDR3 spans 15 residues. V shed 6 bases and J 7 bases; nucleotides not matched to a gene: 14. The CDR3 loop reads CASTPIGDRRSGYTF. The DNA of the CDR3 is TGTGCCAGCACCCCCATTGGGGACAGGAGAAGTGGCTACACCTTC. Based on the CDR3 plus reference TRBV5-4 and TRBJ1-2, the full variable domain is ETGVTQSPTHLIKTRGQQVTLRCSSQSGHNTVSWYQQALGQGPQFIFQYYREEENGRGNFPPRFSGLQFPNYSSELNVNALELDDSALYLCASTPIGDRRSGYTFGSGTRLTVV.

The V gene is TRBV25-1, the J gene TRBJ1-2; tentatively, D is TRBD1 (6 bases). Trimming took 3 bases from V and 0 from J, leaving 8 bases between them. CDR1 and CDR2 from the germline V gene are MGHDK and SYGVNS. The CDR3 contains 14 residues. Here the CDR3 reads CASSDGDTNYGYTF. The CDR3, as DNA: TGTGCCAGCAGTGATGGGGACACTAACTATGGCTACACCTTC.

This CDR3 is CAMSSRGPYEQYF. In DNA form, the CDR3 reads TGTGCCATGTCTTCCAGGGGCCCCTACGAGCAGTACTTC. The chain couples TRBV6-1 to TRBJ2-7; D possibly corresponds to TRBD1 (6 bases). This CDR3 is built from 13 residues. The germline V gene has CDR1 MNHNS and CDR2 SASEGT. V lost 10 bases to trimming and J lost 2 bases, with 15 bases between them.